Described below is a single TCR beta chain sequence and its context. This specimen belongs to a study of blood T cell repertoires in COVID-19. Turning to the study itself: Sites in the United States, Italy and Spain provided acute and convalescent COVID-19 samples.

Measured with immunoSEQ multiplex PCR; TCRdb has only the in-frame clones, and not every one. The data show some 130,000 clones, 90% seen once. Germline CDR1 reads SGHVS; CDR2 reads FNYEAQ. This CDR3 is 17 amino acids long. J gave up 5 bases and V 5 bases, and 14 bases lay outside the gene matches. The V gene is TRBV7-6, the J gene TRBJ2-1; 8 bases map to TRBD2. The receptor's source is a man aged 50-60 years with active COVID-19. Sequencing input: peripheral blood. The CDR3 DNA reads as TGTGCCAGCAGCCCTCGCGGGAGACTAGCGTTCCACAATGAGCAGTTCTTC. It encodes CASSPRGRLAFHNEQFF.